The text below deals with one T cell receptor beta chain. The target antigen is unknown. The data belong to a study of long-term antiretroviral therapy in people with HIV. Survey-level immunoSEQ v3.0 assays were run. Sequenced by immunoSEQ multiplex PCR; TCRdb stores in-frame clones only, minus some. This table holds over 25,000 clones, 95% to 98% found once. CDR1 is WSHSY and CDR2 is SAAADI in the germline V gene. The trim removed 6 bases at V and 9 bases at J, leaving 14 bases unmatched. The CDR3 runs to 16 residues. Study observations and caveats: Blood was collected between the mid-2000s and the late 2010s, possibly under older ART regimens. Researchers lacked any data on ART adherence, viral resistance or therapy changes.

The sample was unsorted PBMCs, taken 7.6 years after starting antiretroviral therapy. This receptor was obtained from a young man with HIV. The rearrangement links TRBV10-2 to TRBJ2-1; 10 nucleotides match TRBD2. CDR3 sequence reads: CASSPTPAGGPGEQFF. CDR3 sequence (DNA): TGCGCCAGCAGCCCCACCCCAGCGGGGGGGCCGGGTGAGCAGTTCTTC.